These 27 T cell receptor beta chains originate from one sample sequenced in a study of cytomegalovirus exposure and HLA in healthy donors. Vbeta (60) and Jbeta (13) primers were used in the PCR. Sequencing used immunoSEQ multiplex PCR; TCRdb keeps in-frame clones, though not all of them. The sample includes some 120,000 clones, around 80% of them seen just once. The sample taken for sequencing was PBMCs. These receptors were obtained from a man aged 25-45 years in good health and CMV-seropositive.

CDR3 in amino acids: CASSYGGGTDTQYF. As DNA, the CDR3 is TGTGCCAGCAGTTACGGGGGGGGCACAGATACGCAGTATTTT. The chain has TRBV27 and TRBJ2-3; 8 nucleotides line up with TRBD2. Germline CDR1 and CDR2: MNHEY and SMNVEV (reference sequence). The V and J ends lost 4 bases and 1 base, in that order; junction bases with no gene match: 1. CDR3 length: 14 residues.

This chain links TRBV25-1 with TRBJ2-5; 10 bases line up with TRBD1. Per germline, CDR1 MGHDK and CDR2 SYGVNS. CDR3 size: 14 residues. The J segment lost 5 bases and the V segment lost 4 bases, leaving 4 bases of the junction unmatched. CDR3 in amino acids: CASSGTGGWETQYF. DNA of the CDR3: TGTGCCAGCAGTGGGACAGGGGGATGGGAGACCCAGTACTTC. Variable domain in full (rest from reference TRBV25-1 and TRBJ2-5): EADIYQTPRYLVIGTGKKITLECSQTMGHDKMYWYQQDPGMELHLIHYSYGVNSTEKGDLSSESTVSRIRTEHFPLTLESARPSHTSQYLCASSGTGGWETQYFGPGTRLLVL.

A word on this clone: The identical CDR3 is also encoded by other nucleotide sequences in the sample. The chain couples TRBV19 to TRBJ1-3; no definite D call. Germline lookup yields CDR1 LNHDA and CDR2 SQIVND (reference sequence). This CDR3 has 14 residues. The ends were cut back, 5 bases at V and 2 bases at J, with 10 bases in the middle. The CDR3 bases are TGTGCCAGTAGTCGCCTAACAGCTGGAAACACCATATATTTT. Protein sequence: CASSRLTAGNTIYF.

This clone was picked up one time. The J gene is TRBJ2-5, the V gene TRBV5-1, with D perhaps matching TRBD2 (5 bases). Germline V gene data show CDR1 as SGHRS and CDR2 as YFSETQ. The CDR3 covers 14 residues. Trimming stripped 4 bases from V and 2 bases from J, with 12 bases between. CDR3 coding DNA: TGCGCCAGCAGCCGAGGAGGTAATCAAGAGACCCAGTACTTC. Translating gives CASSRGGNQETQYF.

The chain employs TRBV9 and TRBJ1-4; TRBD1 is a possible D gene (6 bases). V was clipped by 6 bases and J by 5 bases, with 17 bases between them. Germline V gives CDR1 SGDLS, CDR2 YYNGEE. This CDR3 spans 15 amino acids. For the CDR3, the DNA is TGTGCCAGCACAACCACCGGGACACCAAATGAAAAACTGTTTTTT. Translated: CASTTTGTPNEKLFF.

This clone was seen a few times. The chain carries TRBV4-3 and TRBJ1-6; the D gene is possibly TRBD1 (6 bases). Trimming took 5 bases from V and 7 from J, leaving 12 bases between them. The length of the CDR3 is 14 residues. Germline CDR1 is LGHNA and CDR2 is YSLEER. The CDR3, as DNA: TGCGCCAGCAGCGATGCGGACAGAAATTCACCCCTCCACTTT. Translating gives CASSDADRNSPLHF.

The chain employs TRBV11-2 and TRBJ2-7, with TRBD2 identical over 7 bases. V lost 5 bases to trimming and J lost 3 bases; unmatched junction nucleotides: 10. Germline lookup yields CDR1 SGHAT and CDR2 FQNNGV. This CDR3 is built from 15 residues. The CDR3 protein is CASSPGLSRFYEQYF. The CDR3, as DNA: TGTGCCAGCAGCCCGGGACTATCTAGGTTCTACGAGCAGTACTTC.

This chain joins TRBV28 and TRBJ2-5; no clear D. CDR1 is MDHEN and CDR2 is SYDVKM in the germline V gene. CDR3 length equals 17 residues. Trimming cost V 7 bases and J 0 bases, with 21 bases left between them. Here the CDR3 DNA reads TGTGCCAGCAAATCTAGAATATTACGTCGTTACCAAGAGACCCAGTACTTC. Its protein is CASKSRILRRYQETQYF.

The DNA of the CDR3 is TGCGCCAGCAGCTTGGGAGGTGATTATAGCAATCAGCCCCAGCATTTT. It specifies CASSLGGDYSNQPQHF. This rearrangement joins TRBV5-1 to TRBJ1-5; no firm D call. Trimming cost V 0 bases and J 0 bases, with 10 bases left between them. CDR1 and CDR2 from the germline V gene are SGHRS and YFSETQ. The CDR3 extends over 16 amino acids.

As DNA, the CDR3 is TGTGCCAGCACCCCGGTGGGCGGGGGAGATACGCAGTATTTT. Translation: CASTPVGGGDTQYF. The chain recombines TRBV6-5 with TRBJ2-3; 7 bases are shared with TRBD2. The length of the CDR3 is 14 residues. Germline CDR1 reads MNHEY; CDR2 reads SVGAGI. The J segment lost 5 bases and the V segment lost 7 bases, leaving 9 bases of the junction unmatched.

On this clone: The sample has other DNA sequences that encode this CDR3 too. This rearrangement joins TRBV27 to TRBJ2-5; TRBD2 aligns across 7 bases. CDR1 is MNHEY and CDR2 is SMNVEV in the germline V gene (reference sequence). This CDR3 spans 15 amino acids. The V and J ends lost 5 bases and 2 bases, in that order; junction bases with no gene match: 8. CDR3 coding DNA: TGTGCCAGCAGTACATCCTACGGGGGGCAAGAGACCCAGTACTTC. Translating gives CASSTSYGGQETQYF.

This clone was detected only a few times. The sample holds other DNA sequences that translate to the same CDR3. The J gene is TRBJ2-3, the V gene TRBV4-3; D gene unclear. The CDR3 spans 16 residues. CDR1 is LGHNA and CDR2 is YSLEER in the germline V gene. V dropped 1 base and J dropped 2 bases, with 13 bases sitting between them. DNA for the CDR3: TGCGCCAGCAGCCAAGCCTATGGGCAGACCACAGATACGCAGTATTTT. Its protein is CASSQAYGQTTDTQYF.

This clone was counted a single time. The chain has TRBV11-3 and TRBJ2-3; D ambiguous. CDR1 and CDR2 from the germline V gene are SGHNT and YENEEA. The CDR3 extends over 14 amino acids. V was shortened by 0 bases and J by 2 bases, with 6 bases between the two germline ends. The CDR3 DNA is TGTGCCAGCAGCTTAGAATCATTCACAGATACGCAGTATTTT. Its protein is CASSLESFTDTQYF. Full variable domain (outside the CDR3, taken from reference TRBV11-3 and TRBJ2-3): EAGVVQSPRYKIIEKKQPVAFWCNPISGHNTLYWYLQNLGQGPELLIRYENEEAVDDSQLPKDRFSAERLKGVDSTLKIQPAELGDSAVYLCASSLESFTDTQYFGPGTRLTVL.

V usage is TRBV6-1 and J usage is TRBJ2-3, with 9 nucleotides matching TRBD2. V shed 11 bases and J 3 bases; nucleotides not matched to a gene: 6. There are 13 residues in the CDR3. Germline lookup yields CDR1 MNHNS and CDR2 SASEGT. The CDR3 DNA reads TGTGCCGCCTTAGCGGGAGAGACAGATACGCAGTATTTT. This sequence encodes CAALAGETDTQYF.

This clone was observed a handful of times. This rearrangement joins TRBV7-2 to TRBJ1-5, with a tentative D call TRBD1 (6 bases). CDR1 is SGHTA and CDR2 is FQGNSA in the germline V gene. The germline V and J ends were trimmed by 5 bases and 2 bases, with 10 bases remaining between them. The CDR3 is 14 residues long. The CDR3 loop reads CASSQRTGNQPQHF. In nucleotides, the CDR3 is TGTGCCAGCAGCCAGCGGACAGGCAATCAGCCCCAGCATTTT.

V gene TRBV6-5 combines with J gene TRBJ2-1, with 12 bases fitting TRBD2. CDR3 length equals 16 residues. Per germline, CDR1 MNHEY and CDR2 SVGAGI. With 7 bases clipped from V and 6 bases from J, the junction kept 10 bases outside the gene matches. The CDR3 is CASTYTGTSGPNEQFF. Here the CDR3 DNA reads TGTGCCAGCACTTATACCGGGACTAGCGGGCCCAATGAGCAGTTCTTC.

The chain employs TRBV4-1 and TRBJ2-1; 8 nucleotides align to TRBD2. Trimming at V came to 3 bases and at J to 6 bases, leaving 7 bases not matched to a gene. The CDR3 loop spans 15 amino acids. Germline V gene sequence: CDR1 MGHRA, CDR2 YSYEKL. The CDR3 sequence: CASSQSGGPFNEQFF. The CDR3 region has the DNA TGCGCCAGCAGCCAGTCGGGGGGGCCCTTCAATGAGCAGTTCTTC.

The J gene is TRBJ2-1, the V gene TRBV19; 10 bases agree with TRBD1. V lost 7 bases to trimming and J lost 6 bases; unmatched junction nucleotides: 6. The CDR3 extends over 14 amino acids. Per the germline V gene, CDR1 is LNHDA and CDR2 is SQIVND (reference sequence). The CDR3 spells CASTGTGAINEQFF. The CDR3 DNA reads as TGTGCCAGTACCGGGACAGGGGCGATCAATGAGCAGTTCTTC.

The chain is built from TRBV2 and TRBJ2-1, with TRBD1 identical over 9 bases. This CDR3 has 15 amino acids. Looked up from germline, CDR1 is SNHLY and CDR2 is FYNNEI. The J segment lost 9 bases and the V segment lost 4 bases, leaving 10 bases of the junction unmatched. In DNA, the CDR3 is TGTGCCAGCAGTGGGGACAGGGTGTTAGTGGGTGAGCAGTTCTTC. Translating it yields CASSGDRVLVGEQFF.

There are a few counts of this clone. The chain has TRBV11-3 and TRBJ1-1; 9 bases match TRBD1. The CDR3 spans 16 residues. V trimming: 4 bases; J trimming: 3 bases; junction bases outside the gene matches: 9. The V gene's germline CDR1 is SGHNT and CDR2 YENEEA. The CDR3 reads CASSSSWGTGYTEAFF. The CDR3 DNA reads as TGTGCCAGCAGCTCTTCCTGGGGGACAGGGTACACTGAAGCTTTCTTT.

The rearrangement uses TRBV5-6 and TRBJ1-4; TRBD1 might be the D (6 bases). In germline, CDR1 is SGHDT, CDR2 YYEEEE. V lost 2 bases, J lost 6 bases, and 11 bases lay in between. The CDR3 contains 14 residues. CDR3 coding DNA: TGTGCCAGCAGCTTTAACCCAGGGGATGAAAAACTGTTTTTT. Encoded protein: CASSFNPGDEKLFF. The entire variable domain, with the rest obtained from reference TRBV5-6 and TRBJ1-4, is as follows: DAGVTQSPTHLIKTRGQQVTLRCSPKSGHDTVSWYQQALGQGPQFIFQYYEEEERQRGNFPDRFSGHQFPNYSSELNVNALLLGDSALYLCASSFNPGDEKLFFGSGTQLSVL.

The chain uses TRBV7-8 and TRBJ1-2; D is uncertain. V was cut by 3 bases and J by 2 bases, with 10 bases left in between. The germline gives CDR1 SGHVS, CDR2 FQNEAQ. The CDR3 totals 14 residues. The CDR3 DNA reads TGTGCCAGCAGCTTGCAGAGGGTGAACTATGGCTACACCTTC. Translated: CASSLQRVNYGYTF.

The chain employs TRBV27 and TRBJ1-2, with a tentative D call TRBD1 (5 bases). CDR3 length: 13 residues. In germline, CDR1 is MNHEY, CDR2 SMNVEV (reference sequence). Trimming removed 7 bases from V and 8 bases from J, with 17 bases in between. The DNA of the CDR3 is TGTGCCAGCACTCGGCAGGGCACGAGGGGCTACACCTTC. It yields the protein CASTRQGTRGYTF.

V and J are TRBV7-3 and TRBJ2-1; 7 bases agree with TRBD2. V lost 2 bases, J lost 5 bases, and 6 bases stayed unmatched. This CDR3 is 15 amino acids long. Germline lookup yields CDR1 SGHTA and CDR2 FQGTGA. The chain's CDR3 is CASSLASGKDNEQFF. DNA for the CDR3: TGTGCCAGCAGCTTAGCCAGCGGGAAAGACAATGAGCAGTTCTTC. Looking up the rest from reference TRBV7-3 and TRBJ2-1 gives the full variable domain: GAGVSQTPSNKVTEKGKYVELRCDPISGHTALYWYRQSLGQGPEFLIYFQGTGAADDSGLPNDRFFAVRPEGSVSTLKIQRTERGDSAVYLCASSLASGKDNEQFFGPGTRLTVL.

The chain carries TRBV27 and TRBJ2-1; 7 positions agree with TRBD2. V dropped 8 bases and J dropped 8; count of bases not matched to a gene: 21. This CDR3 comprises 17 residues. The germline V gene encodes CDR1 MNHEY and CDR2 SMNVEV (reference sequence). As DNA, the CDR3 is TGTGCCAGCTTGGCTGGGTGGGGGAGGGCCAGGTGGGATGAGCAGTTCTTC. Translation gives CASLAGWGRARWDEQFF.

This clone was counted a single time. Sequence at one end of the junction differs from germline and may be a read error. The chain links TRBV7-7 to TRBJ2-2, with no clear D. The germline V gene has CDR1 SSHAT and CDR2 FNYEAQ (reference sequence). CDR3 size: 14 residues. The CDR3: CASSLRQATGELFF. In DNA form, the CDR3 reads TGTGCTAGCAGTTTAAGACAAGCCACCGGGGAGCTGTTTTTT.

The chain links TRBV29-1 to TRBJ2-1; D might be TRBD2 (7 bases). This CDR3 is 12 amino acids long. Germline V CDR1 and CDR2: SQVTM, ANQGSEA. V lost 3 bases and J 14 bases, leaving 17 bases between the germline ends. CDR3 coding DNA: TGCAGCGTTGAGGTGCCCGGGGAGGGGGAGTTCTTC. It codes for CSVEVPGEGEFF.